One T cell receptor beta chain is described in this entry. Its antigen is unknown. TCRdb's copy holds only in-frame clones and misses some; the assay was immunoSEQ multiplex PCR. The sample yields 20,000 to 25,000 clones, roughly 84% seen once. This record belongs to a study of a mutant IDH1 vaccine in newly diagnosed glioma. Study information: Of treated patients, approximately 62% were men and about 38% women, averaging around 39 years.

Regarding the study as a whole: Pseudoprogression appeared independent of alterations in top peripheral clonotypes.

Germline-derived CDR1 and CDR2 are MNHNS and SASEGT. After removal of 7 bases from V and 4 bases from J, the junction contained 2 bases not matched to a gene. The CDR3 extends over 13 amino acids. The time point denotes: week 47, end of study. The content of each vaccine dose was 300 ug of mutant IDH1 20-mer peptide, and topical imiquimod accompanied it. At weeks 1, 3, 5, 7, 11, 15, 19 and 23, patients received a vaccination, eight in all. This chain links TRBV6-1 with TRBJ1-5; 9 bases fit TRBD1. The sequences come from PBMCs, collected from a glioma patient whose treatment included an IDH1 peptide vaccine. This clonotype originated in a man aged 40-49 years with glioma. The CDR3: CASTGTGNQPQHF. CDR3 nucleotide sequence: TGTGCCAGCACCGGGACAGGGAATCAGCCCCAGCATTTT.